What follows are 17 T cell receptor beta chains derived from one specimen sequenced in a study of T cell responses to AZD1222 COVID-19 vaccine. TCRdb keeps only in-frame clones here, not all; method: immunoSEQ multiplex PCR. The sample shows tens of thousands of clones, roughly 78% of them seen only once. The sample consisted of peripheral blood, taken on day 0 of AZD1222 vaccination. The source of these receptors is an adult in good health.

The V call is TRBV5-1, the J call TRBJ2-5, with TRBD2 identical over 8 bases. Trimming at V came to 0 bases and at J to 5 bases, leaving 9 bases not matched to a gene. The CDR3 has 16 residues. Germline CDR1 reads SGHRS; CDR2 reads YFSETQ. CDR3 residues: CASSLVLGLGGETQYF. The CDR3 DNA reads TGCGCCAGCAGCTTGGTACTGGGACTAGGGGGGGAGACCCAGTACTTC.

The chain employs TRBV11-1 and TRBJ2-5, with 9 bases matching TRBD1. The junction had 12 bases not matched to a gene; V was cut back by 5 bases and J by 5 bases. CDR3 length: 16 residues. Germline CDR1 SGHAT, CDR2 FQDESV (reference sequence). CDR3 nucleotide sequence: TGTGCCAGCAGCCACAGCGGACAGGGGAAGTGGGAGACCCAGTACTTC. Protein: CASSHSGQGKWETQYF. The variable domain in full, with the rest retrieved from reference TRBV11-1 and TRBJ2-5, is EAEVAQSPRYKITEKSQAVAFWCDPISGHATLYWYRQILGQGPELLVQFQDESVVDDSQLPKDRFSAERLKGVDSTLKIQPAELGDSAMYLCASSHSGQGKWETQYFGPGTRLLVL.

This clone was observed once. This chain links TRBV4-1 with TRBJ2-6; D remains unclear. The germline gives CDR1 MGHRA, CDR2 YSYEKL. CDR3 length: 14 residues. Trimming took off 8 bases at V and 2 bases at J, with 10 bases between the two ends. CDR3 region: CASAVSAGANVLTF. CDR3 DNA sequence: TGCGCCAGCGCTGTCTCAGCTGGGGCCAACGTCCTGACTTTC.

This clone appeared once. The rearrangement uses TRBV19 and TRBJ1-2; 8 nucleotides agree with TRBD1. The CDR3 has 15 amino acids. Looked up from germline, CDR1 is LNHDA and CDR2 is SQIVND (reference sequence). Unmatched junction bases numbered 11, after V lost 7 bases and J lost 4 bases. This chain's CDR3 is CASNLDREGFYGYTF. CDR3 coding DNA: TGTGCCAGTAACCTGGACAGGGAGGGTTTCTATGGCTACACCTTC.

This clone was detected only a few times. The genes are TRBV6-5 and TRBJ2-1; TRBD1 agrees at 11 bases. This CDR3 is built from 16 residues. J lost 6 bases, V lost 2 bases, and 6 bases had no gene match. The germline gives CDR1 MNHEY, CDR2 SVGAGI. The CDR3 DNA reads TGTGCCAGCAGTTACGCGACCGGGACAGGGGGCAATGAGCAGTTCTTC. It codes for CASSYATGTGGNEQFF.

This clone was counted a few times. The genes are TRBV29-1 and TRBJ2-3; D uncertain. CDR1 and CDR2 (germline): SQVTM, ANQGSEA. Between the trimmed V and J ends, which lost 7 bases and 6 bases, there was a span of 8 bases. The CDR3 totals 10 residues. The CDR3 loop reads CSASRDTQYF. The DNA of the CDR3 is TGCAGCGCCTCTCGTGATACGCAGTATTTT.

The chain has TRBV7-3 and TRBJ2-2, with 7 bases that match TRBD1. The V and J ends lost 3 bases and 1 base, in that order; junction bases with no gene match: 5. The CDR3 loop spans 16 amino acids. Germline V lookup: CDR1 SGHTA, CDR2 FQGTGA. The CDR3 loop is CASSFSGTVNTGELFF. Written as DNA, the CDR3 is TGTGCCAGCAGCTTTTCCGGGACAGTGAACACCGGGGAGCTGTTTTTT.

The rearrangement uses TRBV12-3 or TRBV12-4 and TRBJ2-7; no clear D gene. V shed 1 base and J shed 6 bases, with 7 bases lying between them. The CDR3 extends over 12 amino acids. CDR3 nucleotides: TGTGCCAGCAGTTTAGGGCAACGCGAGCAGTACTTC. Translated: CASSLGQREQYF.

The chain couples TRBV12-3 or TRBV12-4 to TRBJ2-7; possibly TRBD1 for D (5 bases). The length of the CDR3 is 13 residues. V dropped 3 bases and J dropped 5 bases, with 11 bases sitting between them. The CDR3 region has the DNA TGTGCCAGCAGTTTTCAGGGTTTTAACGAGCAGTACTTC. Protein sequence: CASSFQGFNEQYF.

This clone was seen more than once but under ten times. CDR3 DNA: TGTGCCACCAGCAGAACTGTTAGTTGGGGCACTGAAGCTTTCTTT. Amino acid sequence: CATSRTVSWGTEAFF. The genes are TRBV15 and TRBJ1-1; D not resolved. Deletions cut 2 bases from V and 4 bases from J, with 14 bases between. Germline values: CDR1 LNHNV, CDR2 YYDKDF (reference sequence). There are 15 residues in the CDR3.

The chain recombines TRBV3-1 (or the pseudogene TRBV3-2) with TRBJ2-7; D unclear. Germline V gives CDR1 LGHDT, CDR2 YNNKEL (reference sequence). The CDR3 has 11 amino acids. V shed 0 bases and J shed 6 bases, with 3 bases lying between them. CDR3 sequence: CASSQEAEQYF. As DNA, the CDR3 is TGTGCCAGCAGCCAAGAGGCCGAGCAGTACTTC.

Here the CDR3 DNA reads TGTGCCAGTAAGTTACAGGGGTTTGGCTCACCCCTCCACTTT. Amino acids: CASKLQGFGSPLHF. The V gene is TRBV19, the J gene TRBJ1-6; 7 positions match TRBD1. This CDR3 has 14 residues. Germline-derived CDR1 and CDR2 are LNHDA and SQIVND (reference sequence). With 7 bases clipped from V and 10 bases from J, the junction kept 10 bases outside the gene matches.

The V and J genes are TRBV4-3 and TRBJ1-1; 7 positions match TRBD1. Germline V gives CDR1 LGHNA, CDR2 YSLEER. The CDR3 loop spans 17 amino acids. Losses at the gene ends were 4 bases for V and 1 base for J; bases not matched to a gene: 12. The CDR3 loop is CASSPVQGGLPNTEAFF. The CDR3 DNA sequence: TGCGCCAGCAGCCCGGTCCAGGGGGGGCTCCCGAACACTGAAGCTTTCTTT.

The chain's CDR3 is CAIRPTSGVTGELFF. The CDR3 DNA sequence: TGTGCCATCAGGCCGACTAGCGGGGTAACCGGGGAGCTGTTTTTT. The V gene is TRBV10-3, the J gene TRBJ2-2, with TRBD2 identical over 11 bases. Germline CDR1 is ENHRY and CDR2 is SYGVKD. V was pared by 6 bases and J by 5 bases, with 5 bases of the junction left unmatched. The CDR3 length is 15 residues.

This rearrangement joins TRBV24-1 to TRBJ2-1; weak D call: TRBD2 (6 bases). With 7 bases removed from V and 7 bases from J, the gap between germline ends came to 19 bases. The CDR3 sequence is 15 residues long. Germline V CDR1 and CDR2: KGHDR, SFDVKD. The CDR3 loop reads CATSPRGWGANEQFF. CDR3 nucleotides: TGTGCCACCAGCCCACGGGGGTGGGGAGCGAATGAGCAGTTCTTC.

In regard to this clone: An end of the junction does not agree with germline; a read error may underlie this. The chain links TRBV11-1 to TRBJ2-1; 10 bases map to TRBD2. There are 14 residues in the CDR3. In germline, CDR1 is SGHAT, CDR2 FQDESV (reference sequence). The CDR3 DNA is TGTGCCACCAGCGGGGGGGGACTCTACAATGAGCAGTTCTTC. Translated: CATSGGGLYNEQFF.

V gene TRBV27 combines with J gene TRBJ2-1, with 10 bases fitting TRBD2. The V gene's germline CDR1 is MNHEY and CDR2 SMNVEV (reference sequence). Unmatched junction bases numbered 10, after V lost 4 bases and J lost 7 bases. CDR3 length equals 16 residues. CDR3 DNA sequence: TGTGCCAGCAGTTCGCCAAGCGGGAGGGCCAATAATGAGCAGTTCTTC. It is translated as CASSSPSGRANNEQFF.